In terms of frequency, the clone carrying this TCR beta chain is medium-sized (0.01 to 0.1%). Germline CDR1 and CDR2: MNHEY and SVGAGI. This CDR3 has 15 amino acids. The data were obtained in a study of human CD8 memory T cell subsets. Researchers made TCR beta libraries via UMI-labeled 5' RACE. Each CDR3 protein gets one entry in TCRdb, which reprocessed the 5' RACE reads and gives no DNA. The sample table sets out 6,500 to 7,500 distinct CDR3 sequences. The sequenced material came from CD8+ T cells from PBMCs. The chain joins TRBV6-5 to TRBJ2-2. This clonotype was obtained from a human donor in good health. This CDR3 reads CASSYSTAATGELFF.